These 28 T cell receptor beta chains were all obtained from the same sample, sequenced in a study of CD8 T cells in ankylosing spondylitis. TCRdb recomputed calls from the 5' RACE reads with MiXCR, one row per CDR3 protein. The table records 250,000 or so distinct CDR3 sequences, roughly 18% of them present only once. Sequenced material: blood, either unsorted or a sorted T cell fraction (not recorded which). The receptors here all came from a male donor with ankylosing spondylitis or in good health (not recorded which).

The chain employs TRBV9 and TRBJ2-1, with 14 bases aligning to TRBD2. This CDR3 contains 18 residues. Germline V CDR1 and CDR2: SGDLS, YYNGEE. Losses at the gene ends were 0 bases for V and 3 bases for J; bases not matched to a gene: 5. The CDR3 protein is CASSVGGTSGSVYNEQFF. The CDR3 coding sequence is TGTGCCAGCAGCGTAGGGGGGACTAGCGGGAGTGTCTACAATGAGCAGTTCTTC. The full variable domain, its missing parts supplied by reference TRBV9 and TRBJ2-1, is DSGVTQTPKHLITATGQRVTLRCSPRSGDLSVYWYQQSLDQGLQFLIQYYNGEERAKGNILERFSAQQFPDLHSELNLSSLELGDSALYFCASSVGGTSGSVYNEQFFGPGTRLTVL.

This chain joins TRBV7-3 and TRBJ2-7, with 7 bases lining up with TRBD2. Looked up from germline, CDR1 is SGHTA and CDR2 is FQGTGA. The V segment lost 4 bases and the J segment 2 bases; nucleotides outside the gene matches: 5. CDR3 size: 14 residues. The CDR3 sequence: CASSSTSATYEQYF. The DNA for the CDR3 is TGTGCCAGCAGCTCCACTAGCGCTACCTACGAGCAGTACTTC. Full variable domain (outside the CDR3, taken from reference TRBV7-3 and TRBJ2-7): GAGVSQTPSNKVTEKGKYVELRCDPISGHTALYWYRQSLGQGPEFLIYFQGTGAADDSGLPNDRFFAVRPEGSVSTLKIQRTERGDSAVYLCASSSTSATYEQYFGPGTRLTVT.

V is TRBV6-2 or TRBV6-3 and J is TRBJ2-7, with D maybe TRBD1 (5 bases). Deletions cut 8 bases from V and 0 bases from J, with 8 bases between. The germline CDR1 and CDR2 sequences are MNHEY and SVGEGT. The CDR3 totals 12 residues. The CDR3 spells CASGAVSYEQYF. The CDR3 region has the DNA TGTGCCAGCGGGGCGGTCTCCTACGAGCAGTACTTC.

Only a few counts were recorded for this clonotype. The chain has TRBV12-3 or TRBV12-4 and TRBJ2-3, with D unresolved. V was shortened by 2 bases and J by 1 base, with 10 bases between the two germline ends. This CDR3 has 15 amino acids. In nucleotides, the CDR3 is TGTGCCAGCAGTTTAAAAGGCGCCGGCACAGATACGCAGTATTTT. It translates to CASSLKGAGTDTQYF.

This clonotype has just a few counts. The gene calls are TRBV27 and TRBJ2-7; D perhaps matches TRBD1 (5 bases). The CDR3 is 14 residues long. Germline V CDR1 and CDR2: MNHEY, SMNVEV (reference sequence). Trimming pared 0 bases from V and 7 bases from J, leaving 13 bases between. The CDR3 loop is CASSLSAGLGEQYF. Written as DNA, the CDR3 is TGTGCCAGCAGTTTATCAGCAGGGCTGGGGGAGCAGTACTTC.

This clonotype has a handful of counts. This chain links TRBV15 with TRBJ2-3, with D maybe TRBD2 (6 bases). CDR1 is LNHNV, CDR2 YYDKDF, per germline (reference sequence). The length of the CDR3 is 13 residues. Trimming took off 6 bases at V and 4 bases at J, with 11 bases between the two ends. This CDR3 reads CATRDRGADTQYF. CDR3 bases: TGTGCCACCAGGGATCGCGGGGCAGATACGCAGTATTTT.

This clonotype was seen only a few times. The J gene is TRBJ2-3, the V gene TRBV4-3; D remains ambiguous. This CDR3 is built from 16 residues. Per germline, CDR1 LGHNA and CDR2 YSLEER. The V end was cut by 0 bases, the J end by 5 bases, with 15 bases between. CDR3 protein: CASSQDIRGTGDTQYF. CDR3 coding DNA: TGCGCCAGCAGCCAAGATATCCGCGGAACTGGAGATACGCAGTATTTT.

The genes are TRBV12-3 or TRBV12-4 and TRBJ2-3; tentatively, D is TRBD2 (5 bases). With 3 bases removed from V and 0 bases from J, the gap between germline ends came to 7 bases. The CDR3 loop spans 14 amino acids. Here the CDR3 reads CASSFEGSTDTQYF. CDR3 bases: TGTGCCAGCAGTTTTGAGGGCAGCACAGATACGCAGTATTTT.

CDR3 nucleotides: TGCGCCAGCAGCCAAGGAGCTGGCCTCGAGCAGTACTTC. Amino acid sequence: CASSQGAGLEQYF. The chain carries TRBV4-1 and TRBJ2-7; the D is unclear. CDR1 MGHRA and CDR2 YSYEKL come from the germline V gene. This CDR3 spans 13 amino acids. With 1 base removed from V and 6 bases from J, the gap between germline ends came to 10 bases.

V gene TRBV25-1 combines with J gene TRBJ2-5; no reliable D call. Trimming pared 0 bases from V and 2 bases from J, leaving 4 bases between. CDR1 and CDR2 from the germline V gene are MGHDK and SYGVNS. The CDR3 covers 13 residues. CDR3 loop: CASSEYQQETQYF. The CDR3 nucleotides read TGTGCCAGCAGTGAATACCAGCAAGAGACCCAGTACTTC.

CDR3 DNA: TGTGCCAGCAGTTTAGGTTTCCCCGGGGGGCCGGGCTTCTCTGGGGCCAACGTCCTGACTTTC. Translating gives CASSLGFPGGPGFSGANVLTF. The chain uses TRBV12-3 or TRBV12-4 and TRBJ2-6; possibly TRBD2 for D (7 bases). The ends were cut back, 1 base at V and 0 bases at J, with 22 bases in the middle. This CDR3 comprises 21 residues.

This clonotype has more than one count but fewer than ten. The chain uses TRBV25-1 and TRBJ1-5, with D perhaps matching TRBD1 (5 bases). Germline V lookup: CDR1 MGHDK, CDR2 SYGVNS. Trimming removed 5 bases at V and 2 bases at J, with 10 bases between. The CDR3 spans 14 residues. This CDR3 reads CASSSRGGNQPQHF. CDR3 nucleotides: TGTGCCAGCAGTTCACGGGGGGGCAATCAGCCCCAGCATTTT.

This clonotype was recorded a few times. V and J are TRBV27 and TRBJ1-5; the match to TRBD1 covers 9 bases. CDR3 length: 14 amino acids. The trim removed 6 bases at V and 3 bases at J, leaving 3 bases unmatched. CDR1 MNHEY and CDR2 SMNVEV come from the germline V gene (reference sequence). The CDR3 DNA follows: TGTGCCAGCAGCATACAGGGGGCCAATCAGCCCCAGCATTTT. Its translation is CASSIQGANQPQHF.

The genes are TRBV27 and TRBJ1-6; 10 nucleotides line up with TRBD1. Trimming cost V 5 bases and J 7 bases; bases outside gene matches: 5. The CDR3 loop spans 15 amino acids. Germline CDR1 reads MNHEY; CDR2 reads SMNVEV (reference sequence). CDR3 amino acids: CASSPGTGDNSPLHF. The CDR3 nucleotides read TGTGCCAGCAGTCCAGGGACAGGGGACAATTCACCCCTCCACTTT.

The sample holds a few counts of this clonotype. The V gene is TRBV27, the J gene TRBJ2-7; D remains unclear. The CDR3 has 13 residues. The V and J ends lost 3 bases and 6 bases respectively, with 12 bases between them. The germline CDR1 and CDR2 sequences are MNHEY and SMNVEV (reference sequence). For the CDR3, the DNA is TGTGCCAGCAGTTTGGTGGTGGGCGTCGAGCAGTACTTC. Its protein product is CASSLVVGVEQYF.

This clonotype has more than one count but fewer than ten. The chain couples TRBV14 to TRBJ2-1; D perhaps matches TRBD1 (6 bases). V lost 4 bases and J lost 0, with 16 bases in between. Germline CDR1 is SGHDN and CDR2 is FVKESK. The length of the CDR3 is 17 residues. CDR3 region: CASSLPGQISSYNEQFF. The CDR3 DNA sequence: TGTGCCAGCAGCCTCCCGGGACAAATCTCCTCCTACAATGAGCAGTTCTTC.

The chain carries TRBV5-1 and TRBJ2-4, with 14 bases matching TRBD2. Germline CDR1 SGHRS, CDR2 YFSETQ. Germline trimming cut 5 bases from V and 2 bases from J; bases unmatched to any gene: 15. The CDR3 has 20 amino acids. The CDR3 protein is CASRAGLAGGRFGTKNIQYF. DNA for the CDR3: TGCGCCAGCAGGGCCGGACTAGCGGGAGGTAGATTCGGGACCAAAAACATTCAGTACTTC.

This clonotype was detected only a few times. The chain employs TRBV6-1 and TRBJ1-2; D is unresolved. CDR1 and CDR2 from the germline V gene are MNHNS and SASEGT. The CDR3 has 13 amino acids. V lost 5 bases, J lost 3 bases, and 10 bases lay in between. CDR3: CASSTTEYYGYTF. For the CDR3, the DNA is TGTGCCAGCAGTACGACCGAGTACTATGGCTACACCTTC.

This clonotype was seen a few times. CDR3 bases: TGTGCCAGCAGCCTCTCGGATACCTCCTATGGCTACACCTTC. Its protein is CASSLSDTSYGYTF. The rearrangement joins TRBV9 to TRBJ1-2; D gene uncertain. Trimming removed 4 bases at V and 4 bases at J, with 14 bases between. The germline V gene encodes CDR1 SGDLS and CDR2 YYNGEE. CDR3 length: 14 amino acids.

This chain's CDR3 is CSAEGLAPPDTQYF. DNA of the CDR3: TGCAGTGCCGAGGGGCTAGCGCCTCCAGATACGCAGTATTTT. The rearrangement uses TRBV20-1 and TRBJ2-3; a weak D match, TRBD2 (6 bases). Germline values: CDR1 DFQATT, CDR2 SNEGSKA (reference sequence). This CDR3 has 14 residues. V lost 6 bases, J lost 4 bases, and 17 bases lay in between.

This clonotype appeared a few times. The chain employs TRBV20-1 and TRBJ1-1; D is uncertain. The germline V and J ends were trimmed by 1 base and 1 base, with 10 bases remaining between them. The germline gives CDR1 DFQATT, CDR2 SNEGSKA (reference sequence). CDR3 length equals 14 residues. The CDR3 bases are TGCAGTGCTAGAGTAGGACCCACGAACACTGAAGCTTTCTTT. Its protein product is CSARVGPTNTEAFF.

The sample holds a few counts of this clonotype. This chain joins TRBV20-1 and TRBJ2-7, with a weak D call TRBD1 (6 bases). CDR1 and CDR2 from the germline V gene are DFQATT and SNEGSKA (reference sequence). This CDR3 spans 14 amino acids. The V gene lost 0 bases and the J gene lost 6 bases, with 15 bases spanning the gap. Here the CDR3 reads CSARDSRQVLEQYF. CDR3 DNA sequence: TGCAGTGCTAGAGATTCCCGACAGGTTCTCGAGCAGTACTTC.

This clonotype was found a few times. The chain uses TRBV27 and TRBJ2-1; D remains unclear. Trimming removed 0 bases at V and 0 bases at J, with 15 bases between. Germline lookup yields CDR1 MNHEY and CDR2 SMNVEV (reference sequence). The CDR3 has 18 residues. CDR3 nucleotide sequence: TGTGCCAGCAGTTTATCCGAGGTTGGGCGGAGCTCCTACAATGAGCAGTTCTTC. Translated: CASSLSEVGRSSYNEQFF.

This clonotype has just a few counts. The chain links TRBV4-3 to TRBJ2-2; no definite D call. CDR1 LGHNA and CDR2 YSLEER come from the germline V gene. Trimming shortened V by 0 bases and J by 4 bases, and 6 bases separated the two germline ends. The CDR3 consists of 14 residues. The CDR3 DNA reads as TGCGCCAGCAGCCAAGAATACTCCACCGGGGAGCTGTTTTTT. It yields the protein CASSQEYSTGELFF.

This clonotype occurred once. The chain joins TRBV6-5 to TRBJ2-6, with D unresolved. In germline, CDR1 is MNHEY, CDR2 SVGAGI. There are 14 residues in the CDR3. The V gene lost 2 bases and the J gene lost 0 bases, with 2 bases spanning the gap. The CDR3 spells CASSYLSGANVLTF. CDR3 sequence (DNA): TGTGCCAGCAGTTACCTCTCTGGGGCCAACGTCCTGACTTTC.

This clonotype appeared a few times. The chain links TRBV10-3 to TRBJ2-1; 12 bases fit TRBD2. V lost 2 bases, J lost 7 bases, and 9 bases stayed unmatched. Germline values: CDR1 ENHRY, CDR2 SYGVKD. The length of the CDR3 is 17 residues. The CDR3 bases are TGTGCCATCAGTGAGAGGGGAACTAGCGGGAGGAAGAATGAGCAGTTCTTC. Translated: CAISERGTSGRKNEQFF.

The rearrangement joins TRBV28 to TRBJ2-1; 8 bases fit TRBD2. The germline CDR1 and CDR2 sequences are MDHEN and SYDVKM. The V and J ends lost 6 bases and 9 bases, in that order; junction bases with no gene match: 16. The CDR3 length is 16 residues. CDR3 protein: CASSPGTSYLLGEQFF. The CDR3 region has the DNA TGTGCCAGCAGCCCCGGGACTAGTTATTTATTGGGTGAGCAGTTCTTC.

This rearrangement joins TRBV3-1 to TRBJ2-7; the D gene is possibly TRBD1 (5 bases). CDR3 length equals 15 residues. Trimming took off 0 bases at V and 4 bases at J, with 13 bases between the two ends. Germline CDR1 and CDR2: LGHDT and YNNKEL (reference sequence). The CDR3 reads CASSQDRQGRYEQYF. The CDR3 bases are TGTGCCAGCAGCCAAGATCGGCAGGGAAGGTACGAGCAGTACTTC.